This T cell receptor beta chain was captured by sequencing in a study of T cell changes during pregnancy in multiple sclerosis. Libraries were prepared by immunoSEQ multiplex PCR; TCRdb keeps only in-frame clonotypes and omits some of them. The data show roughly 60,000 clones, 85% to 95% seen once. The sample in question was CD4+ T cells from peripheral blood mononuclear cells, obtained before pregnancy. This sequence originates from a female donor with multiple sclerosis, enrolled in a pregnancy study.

The CDR3 spells CASSVRQGVTNEKLFF. The CDR3 DNA sequence: TGTGCCAGTAGTGTCAGACAGGGTGTAACTAATGAAAAACTGTTTTTT. This rearrangement joins TRBV19 to TRBJ1-4, with 7 bases identical to TRBD1. CDR1 and CDR2 from the germline V gene are LNHDA and SQIVND (reference sequence). The J segment lost 1 base and the V segment lost 5 bases, leaving 7 bases of the junction unmatched. This CDR3 has 16 amino acids.